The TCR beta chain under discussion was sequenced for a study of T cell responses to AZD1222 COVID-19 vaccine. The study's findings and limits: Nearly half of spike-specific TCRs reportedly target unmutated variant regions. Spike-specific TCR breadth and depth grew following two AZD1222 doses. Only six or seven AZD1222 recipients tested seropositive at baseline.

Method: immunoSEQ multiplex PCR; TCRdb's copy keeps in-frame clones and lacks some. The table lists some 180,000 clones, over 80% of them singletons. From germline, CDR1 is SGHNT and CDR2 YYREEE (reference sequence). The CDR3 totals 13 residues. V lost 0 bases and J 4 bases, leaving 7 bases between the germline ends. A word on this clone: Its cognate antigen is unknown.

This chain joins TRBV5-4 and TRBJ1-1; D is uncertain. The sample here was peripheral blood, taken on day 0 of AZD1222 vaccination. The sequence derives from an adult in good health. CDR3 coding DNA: TGTGCCAGCAGCTTGGATGGGATCACTGAAGCTTTCTTT. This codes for CASSLDGITEAFF.